This T cell receptor (beta chain) was captured in a study of T-cell memory formation after mild COVID-19. About the research overall: Among the donors, TCR clusters were largely specific to each donor. Study-level results: A second wave of clones peaked on day 37, and their SARS-CoV-2 specificity went unconfirmed.

MiXCR was run by TCRdb on the 5' RACE reads, yielding one entry per CDR3 protein. The data contain around 340,000 distinct CDR3 sequences, 14% of them singletons. Points on this clonotype: Antigen: not known. The CDR3 does not close with the conserved phenylalanine or tryptophan, likely indicating a read error. No DNA is shown, since the ends of the CDR3 on it are uncertain; the CDR3 is the one TCRdb lists.

The sequencing input was PBMCs or a T cell subset sorted from them (not recorded which). This TCR was recovered from a man aged 18-30 years who had mild COVID-19 (a few samples of this study predate the infection). Cell type and time point are not known.

This CDR3 is CASSQDGQGV. The chain combines TRBV4-3 with TRBJ1-1; the table assigns TRBD1, which was not confirmed against the DNA. Germline V gene sequence: CDR1 LGHNA, CDR2 YSLEER. The CDR3 region is 10 residues in length, termini included.